A selection of T cell receptor beta chains follows, all from one sample in a study of blood T cell repertoires in COVID-19. The protocol was immunoSEQ multiplex PCR, while the TCRdb copy is restricted to in-frame clones and leaves out a portion. Of approximately 220,000 clones in the sample, less than 90% were seen once. Sequenced: PBMCs or T cells enriched from blood (not recorded which). These receptors all come from a woman aged 35 to 49 who had recovered from COVID-19. The CDR3 runs from the conserved cysteine through the conserved F or W. Size tells how often a clone was seen (once, few, many) or the class of an expanded clone, and some rows leave it out.

j_call v_call clone_size cdr3_aa
TRBJ1-1 TRBV19 - CASSRGQGNTEAFF
TRBJ2-1 TRBV4-1 - CASSHSLSGSPYNEQFF
TRBJ2-1 TRBV29-1 - CSVEVIRDLLLDEQFF
TRBJ2-2 TRBV30 few CAWSHPGQGAGELFF
TRBJ2-2 TRBV6-5 few CASSPTGTNTGELFF
TRBJ2-1 TRBV19 - CASSVPPYNEQFF
TRBJ2-3 TRBV30 - CAWGTSGIRNTQYF
TRBJ2-3 TRBV5-4 - CASSSRTGFSTDTQYF
TRBJ2-2 TRBV30 once CAWSVLVGAWNTGELFF
TRBJ2-3 TRBV7-2 - CASSQTGRPDTQYF
TRBJ2-2 TRBV6-5 - CASRMGTLNTGELFF
TRBJ2-5 TRBV29-1 - CSVEKLRETQYF
TRBJ2-1 TRBV28 - CASRPPGQVMNEQFF
TRBJ2-7 TRBV21-1 - CASSLLAGGPYEQYF
TRBJ1-1 TRBV2 - CASSAGGWTEAFF
TRBJ1-2 TRBV10-1 - CASSESRNQGAVGYTF
TRBJ2-3 TRBV7-2 - CASSPQLAGGPGDTQYF
TRBJ2-7 TRBV18 - CASSKDGGSYEQYF
TRBJ1-1 TRBV2 - CASRADGSAEAFF
TRBJ2-5 TRBV30 - CAWSVESYGMETQYF
TRBJ1-3 TRBV30 - CALTESGNTIYF
TRBJ2-2 TRBV2 - CASSSSGFGELFF
TRBJ2-2 TRBV19 - CASSTLAGGPRAGELFF
TRBJ1-1 TRBV19 - CAVRAPNTEAFF
TRBJ2-7 TRBV28 once CASSLASGRAHEQYF
TRBJ2-1 TRBV3-1/TRBV3-2 few CASSLTSGRQVEQFF
TRBJ2-1 TRBV7-2 - CASSLGTSGRNEQFF
TRBJ1-5 TRBV19 - CASSQGGQGGQPQHF
TRBJ2-1 TRBV10-3 - CAISPGIAGAYAYNEQFF
TRBJ1-1 TRBV13 - CASSLFRGEAFF
TRBJ1-4 TRBV4-3 - CASSRVTGSNEKLFF
TRBJ1-5 TRBV19 - CASSPRTVYSNQPQHF
TRBJ1-4 TRBV28 - CASSTPEETNEKLFF
TRBJ1-1 TRBV4-2 - CASSQARTGRTEAFF
TRBJ2-7 TRBV6-5 - CASSTGSSYEQYF
TRBJ1-6 TRBV5-4 - CASSSRGGASPLHF
TRBJ1-1 TRBV5-1 - CASSLFPRREMNTEAFF
TRBJ1-4 TRBV9 - CASSTLDRPDNEKLFF
TRBJ1-3 TRBV6-5 - CASRLDSGNTIYF
TRBJ1-1 TRBV10-2 - CASSEWGPGVAFF
TRBJ1-6 TRBV18 once CASSTDNSPLHF
TRBJ2-3 TRBV27 - CASKGDTQYF
TRBJ1-1 TRBV6-5 - CASSYSTGANTEAFF
TRBJ2-5 TRBV19 - CASSIRTGIQETQYF
TRBJ1-1 TRBV4-1 - CASSQWSGGTEAFF
TRBJ2-3 TRBV11-3 once CASTLTGVDTQYF
TRBJ2-3 TRBV24-1 - CATSDPEIFADTQYF
TRBJ2-7 TRBV19 - CASRTGTGREQYF
TRBJ1-1 TRBV29-1 few CSVGTGGAGTEAFF
TRBJ2-5 TRBV24-1 once CATSEGGEETQYF